This TCR beta chain was found in a study of OX40 agonist ivuxolimab in advanced cancers. About the research overall: Partial responses were recorded for three patients, including one with hepatocellular carcinoma and two with cutaneous melanoma. Points from the study as a whole: The study did not work out the antigen specificity of the expanded peripheral T cells. Expanded clones belonging to CD8+ T cells outnumbered, on average, those of CD4+.

Points on this clone: What it recognizes is unknown.

From germline, CDR1 is LNHNV and CDR2 YYDKDF (reference sequence). V shed 5 bases, J shed 6 bases, and the junction held 13 bases outside the gene matches. The CDR3 sequence is 16 residues long. The data were produced by immunoSEQ multiplex PCR, yet TCRdb's version contains in-frame clones alone and is incomplete. Among around 58,000 clones, about 94% were seen once, and the ten largest hold roughly 20%. This sequence joins TRBV15 and TRBJ2-1; 7 bases agree with TRBD2. The sample consisted of CD4+ or CD8+ T cells sorted from blood, taken in a trial of the OX40 agonist ivuxolimab. This TCR was sampled from an adult with an advanced solid tumor such as melanoma, head and neck, liver or kidney cancer. The CDR3 DNA sequence: TGTGCCACCAGCCGAACCTTAGCGGGCGGTATCAATGAGCAGTTCTTC. It codes for CATSRTLAGGINEQFF.